This is a list of T cell receptor beta chains from one sample in a study of blood T cell repertoires in COVID-19. Sequenced by immunoSEQ multiplex PCR; TCRdb stores in-frame clones only, minus some. This sample yields 150,000 to 200,000 clones, of which over 80% are seen a single time; about 7% belongs to the top ten. Sequenced: peripheral blood. These receptor sequences come from a woman aged 40 to 49 with COVID-19, enrolled during active disease. The CDR3 runs from the conserved cysteine through the conserved F or W.

J: TRBJ2-1; V: TRBV5-1; CDR3: CASSIRQQNEQFF
J: TRBJ2-2; V: TRBV6-4; CDR3: CASSPTGGRGPGELFF
J: TRBJ1-2; V: TRBV3-1/TRBV3-2; CDR3: CASSPGTGRGYTF
J: TRBJ1-1; V: TRBV29-1; CDR3: CSVTRTGRNTEAFF
J: TRBJ1-3; V: TRBV6-5; CDR3: CATIVGNTIYF
J: TRBJ1-1; V: TRBV18; CDR3: CASSPVYRANTEAFF
J: TRBJ2-7; V: TRBV15; CDR3: CATSRERSPVEQYF
J: TRBJ1-2; V: TRBV29-1; CDR3: CSVESENYGYTF
J: TRBJ1-1; V: TRBV2; CDR3: CASRGGQGITEAFF
J: TRBJ1-5; V: TRBV28; CDR3: CASSPQGPSNQPQHF
J: TRBJ2-4; V: TRBV28; CDR3: CASMPGQILNIQYF
J: TRBJ1-5; V: TRBV4-1; CDR3: CASSQGLAGSQPQHF
J: TRBJ2-3; V: TRBV10-1; CDR3: CASSESGANTQYF
J: TRBJ2-7; V: TRBV2; CDR3: CASKRQSYEQYF
J: TRBJ1-1; V: TRBV12-5; CDR3: CASGSRWGESDTEAFF
J: TRBJ2-2; V: TRBV9; CDR3: CASSVDPVGGANTGELFF
J: TRBJ1-1; V: TRBV5-1; CDR3: CASSPDRGRAFF
J: TRBJ2-7; V: TRBV6-6; CDR3: CASSSSGTSGYEQYF
J: TRBJ1-1; V: TRBV28; CDR3: CASSIGGQQKAFF
J: TRBJ2-3; V: TRBV6-5; CDR3: CASSVGTGRPDTQYF
J: TRBJ2-7; V: TRBV1; CDR3: CTSSQDPSAAYEQYF
J: TRBJ1-5; V: TRBV3-1/TRBV3-2; CDR3: CASSQLGGQPQHF
J: TRBJ2-2; V: TRBV5-1; CDR3: CASSLAGGELFF
J: TRBJ2-7; V: TRBV13; CDR3: CASSLTGASSYEQYF
J: TRBJ1-5; V: TRBV19; CDR3: CASMKRTGDYQPQHF
J: TRBJ2-7; V: TRBV11-2; CDR3: CASSLDPGTGYEQYF
J: TRBJ2-5; V: TRBV11-1; CDR3: CASSNRGVGETQYF
J: TRBJ2-7; V: TRBV2; CDR3: CASSPAYEQYF